These T cell receptor beta chains were read from a single sample in a study of lymphopenia after photon versus proton radiotherapy. The assay was immunoSEQ multiplex PCR, and TCRdb's table has in-frame clones only and misses some. In the table there are fewer than 70,000 clones, around 87% of which are singletons. The sequenced sample was peripheral blood, obtained from a patient treated with proton-based radiotherapy. These receptor sequences come from a man older than 75 with esophageal cancer. Both conserved end residues are part of each CDR3. D genes are given only for firm matches. A row's size may be missing; if present it is once, few, many or a size class.

d_call,v_call,j_call,cdr3_length,clone_size,cdr3_nt,cdr3_aa
TRBD1,TRBV11-2,TRBJ1-2,17,.,TGCGCCAGCAGCCATGTTACCCAGGGGGTCGGTAGGAGAGGCTACACCTTC,CASSHVTQGVGRRGYTF
.,TRBV27,TRBJ1-6,14,.,TGTGCCAGCAGCGATTTGGGGGACAATTCACCCCTCCACTTT,CASSDLGDNSPLHF
.,TRBV5-1,TRBJ2-4,15,.,TGCGCCAGCAGTGATGGGGCAGTAGCCAAAAACATTCAGTACTTC,CASSDGAVAKNIQYF
TRBD1,TRBV7-9,TRBJ2-7,14,.,TGTGCCAGCAGCTCATGGGGACAGGACTACGAGCAGTACTTC,CASSSWGQDYEQYF
.,TRBV27,TRBJ1-1,15,.,TGTGCCAGCAGTTTATCGGTCCGACCGAACACTGAAGCTTTCTTT,CASSLSVRPNTEAFF
TRBD1,TRBV10-3,TRBJ1-5,13,.,TGTGCCATGGGGGCAGGGGGCTCCCAGCCCCAGCATTTT,CAMGAGGSQPQHF
TRBD1,TRBV4-1,TRBJ2-5,14,.,TGCGCCAGCAGCCCACGACAGGGGGGAAGGTCCCAGTACTTC,CASSPRQGGRSQYF
TRBD2,TRBV2,TRBJ2-7,15,.,TGTGCCAGCAGTGGACTAGCGGGTACATCTTACGAGCAGTACTTC,CASSGLAGTSYEQYF
TRBD1,TRBV14,TRBJ2-6,15,.,TGTGCCAGCAGCCGGCAGGGGGCTGGGGCCAACGTCCTGACTTTC,CASSRQGAGANVLTF
.,TRBV5-4,TRBJ2-5,14,.,TGTGCCAGCAGCTTTTGGGGGGGCTCAGAGACCCAGTACTTC,CASSFWGGSETQYF
TRBD1,TRBV18,TRBJ1-2,12,.,TGTGCCAGCTCCCCAGGACAGGGGGCCTACACCTTC,CASSPGQGAYTF
TRBD2,TRBV19,TRBJ2-1,16,.,TGTGCCAGTAGTATGGCTAGCGGGAGAATATACAATGAGCAGTTCTTC,CASSMASGRIYNEQFF
TRBD1,TRBV11-2,TRBJ2-7,16,.,TGTGCCAGCAGCTTAGAAGCCGGGACAGGGGACTACGAGCAGTACTTC,CASSLEAGTGDYEQYF
.,TRBV5-4,TRBJ2-3,16,.,TGTGCCAGCAGCTCGAGAACTTCGGGAGTTACAGATACGCAGTATTTT,CASSSRTSGVTDTQYF
.,TRBV7-9,TRBJ1-2,13,.,TGTGCCAGCAGCCTCGGGAGTCCGAGGGGCTACACCTTC,CASSLGSPRGYTF
TRBD1,TRBV19,TRBJ1-1,14,.,TGTGCCAGTACCCTAGGGGGCAGGAACACTGAAGCTTTCTTT,CASTLGGRNTEAFF
.,TRBV7-2,TRBJ2-5,12,.,TGTGCCAGCAGCTTCCTGGGGGAGACCCAGTACTTC,CASSFLGETQYF
.,TRBV4-3,TRBJ2-7,16,.,TGCGCCAGCAGCCAAGATACTTGGACTATGGCCTACGAGCAGTACTTC,CASSQDTWTMAYEQYF
TRBD1,TRBV4-1,TRBJ2-3,15,once,TGCGCCAGCAGCCATACAGGGGGCACGGCAGATACGCAGTATTTT,CASSHTGGTADTQYF
.,TRBV7-9,TRBJ1-4,12,.,TGTGCCATCGCAGGGACACGGGCAAAACTGTTTTTT,CAIAGTRAKLFF
.,TRBV9,TRBJ2-1,15,.,TGTGCCAGCAGCGTTGGGGGGTACTCCTACAATGAGCAGTTCTTC,CASSVGGYSYNEQFF
TRBD1,TRBV11-2,TRBJ1-4,17,.,TGTGCCAGCAGCTTGCTTCCGGGACAGGGCACCGTCGAAAAACTGTTTTTT,CASSLLPGQGTVEKLFF
.,TRBV7-2,TRBJ1-1,13,.,TGTGCCAGCAGCTTAGGGGTGGGAACTGAAGCTTTCTTT,CASSLGVGTEAFF
.,TRBV18,TRBJ2-7,16,.,TGTGCCAGCTCACCAGCGGGGACGATTGCCTCCTACGAGCAGTACTTC,CASSPAGTIASYEQYF
TRBD2,TRBV4-1,TRBJ2-1,14,.,TGCGCCAGCGGCGCCGGACTAGCCTACAATGAGCAGTTCTTC,CASGAGLAYNEQFF
.,TRBV5-1,TRBJ1-5,15,.,TGCGCCAGCAGCTTGGGAGGGGGTCTGCGTCAGCCCCAGCATTTT,CASSLGGGLRQPQHF
.,TRBV6-4,TRBJ2-6,15,.,TGTGCCAGCAGTGAACAGGGCTATGGGGCCAACGTCCTGACTTTC,CASSEQGYGANVLTF
.,TRBV7-2,TRBJ1-1,15,.,TGTGCCAGCAGCTTAGTAGCCAGGGCGAACACTGAAGCTTTCTTT,CASSLVARANTEAFF
.,TRBV19,TRBJ2-1,16,few,TGTGCCAGTAGTCCGTCACCCGGGCCCAGACGTGACGAGCAGTTCTTC,CASSPSPGPRRDEQFF
.,TRBV5-4,TRBJ1-2,14,.,TGTGCCAGCAGCCGGGGGGGGGCTGGCTATGGCTACACCTTC,CASSRGGAGYGYTF
.,TRBV7-8,TRBJ1-1,13,.,TGTGCCAGCAGCCTAAACCAGTTAGCTGAAGCTTTCTTT,CASSLNQLAEAFF
.,TRBV7-2,TRBJ1-4,14,.,TGTGCCAGCAGCCGAGTTCAGGGAGCAGAAAAACTGTTTTTT,CASSRVQGAEKLFF
.,TRBV7-2,TRBJ1-3,16,once,TGTGCCAGCAGCCTAAGTTCGGGGACGTCTGGAAACACCATATATTTT,CASSLSSGTSGNTIYF
.,TRBV7-2,TRBJ2-2,15,once,TGTGCCAGCAGCCGCGACGGCTCGAACACCGGGGAGCTGTTTTTT,CASSRDGSNTGELFF
.,TRBV7-2,TRBJ2-3,11,.,TGTGCCAGCAGGAGAGGGGATACGCAGTATTTT,CASRRGDTQYF
.,TRBV6-1,TRBJ1-1,13,.,TGTGCCAGCAGGCGTCAGGGGATCTCTGAAGCTTTCTTT,CASRRQGISEAFF
.,TRBV9,TRBJ2-5,13,.,TGTGCCAGCAGCGTAGCAAGGGAAGAGACCCAGTACTTC,CASSVAREETQYF
.,TRBV6-5,TRBJ1-1,14,.,TGTGCCAGCAGTTACGGCGTCCGTATCACTGAAGCTTTCTTT,CASSYGVRITEAFF
.,TRBV30,TRBJ2-3,17,.,TGTGCCTGGAGTACCCCCCTGGGGGGGGCAAGTGGAGATACGCAGTATTTT,CAWSTPLGGASGDTQYF
.,TRBV19,TRBJ1-1,12,.,TGTGCCAGTAGTTGGCAGGGAACTGAAGCTTTCTTT,CASSWQGTEAFF
.,TRBV19,TRBJ2-3,17,.,TGTGCCAGTAGCCCAGAGAGGCTAGCCCTAGGGGCAGATACGCAGTATTTT,CASSPERLALGADTQYF
TRBD1,TRBV5-1,TRBJ2-1,18,few,TGCGCCAGCAGCTCAACTGGGACAGGGGCCAGCTCCTACAATGAGCAGTTCTTC,CASSSTGTGASSYNEQFF
.,TRBV5-1,TRBJ1-1,14,.,TGCGCCAGCAGCTTGACAGGACTGAACACTGAAGCTTTCTTT,CASSLTGLNTEAFF